The rows below give T cell receptor beta chains drawn from one sample of a study of blood T cell repertoires in COVID-19. Sequenced by immunoSEQ multiplex PCR; TCRdb stores in-frame clones only, minus some. The repertoire holds approximately 150,000 clones, 87% seen once, with 1.5% to 2% in the top ten. Source material: peripheral blood. The receptors were gathered from a woman aged 45-59 years with acute or convalescent COVID-19. CDR3s leave out the opening cysteine and the closing phenylalanine or tryptophan. Each record gives: clone size, J gene, V gene, CDR3 protein. Clone size appears in some rows only: once, few, many, or a class for an expanded clone.

clone size: -
J gene: TRBJ2-3
V gene: TRBV19
CDR3 protein: ASSTLLAGGTDTQY

clone size: few
J gene: TRBJ1-1
V gene: TRBV10-3
CDR3 protein: AISEQGGDKAEAF

clone size: -
J gene: TRBJ2-5
V gene: TRBV7-3
CDR3 protein: ASSLTSGGETQY

clone size: once
J gene: TRBJ2-2
V gene: TRBV15
CDR3 protein: ATSPRQGFITGELF

clone size: -
J gene: TRBJ2-1
V gene: TRBV10-1
CDR3 protein: ASSASQGGYNEQF

clone size: -
J gene: TRBJ1-1
V gene: TRBV3-1/TRBV3-2
CDR3 protein: ASSPEGRPEAF

clone size: -
J gene: TRBJ1-6
V gene: TRBV2
CDR3 protein: ASSGQGNSPLH

clone size: -
J gene: TRBJ1-1
V gene: TRBV5-4
CDR3 protein: ASSMERTGKAF

clone size: few
J gene: TRBJ2-7
V gene: TRBV11-3
CDR3 protein: ASSFDKYYEQY

clone size: few
J gene: TRBJ1-2
V gene: TRBV21-1
CDR3 protein: ASSNREGDGYT

clone size: -
J gene: TRBJ1-6
V gene: TRBV11-2
CDR3 protein: ASTRGQGAGSPLH

clone size: -
J gene: TRBJ1-6
V gene: TRBV7-8
CDR3 protein: ASSFRTGALSPLH

clone size: -
J gene: TRBJ2-7
V gene: TRBV7-2
CDR3 protein: ASSSGGEGRSYEQY

clone size: few
J gene: TRBJ2-1
V gene: TRBV5-4
CDR3 protein: ASSSPLAGGVNEQF

clone size: -
J gene: TRBJ2-3
V gene: TRBV18
CDR3 protein: ASSRGVETDTQY

clone size: -
J gene: TRBJ1-1
V gene: TRBV7-2
CDR3 protein: ASSREGRGVTEAF

clone size: -
J gene: TRBJ2-1
V gene: TRBV7-3
CDR3 protein: ASSGGTYNEQF

clone size: -
J gene: TRBJ2-7
V gene: TRBV9
CDR3 protein: ASSLGGQGTYEQY

clone size: -
J gene: TRBJ2-3
V gene: TRBV7-2
CDR3 protein: ASRYGPDTQY

clone size: -
J gene: TRBJ1-2
V gene: TRBV7-9
CDR3 protein: ASSRDRVTYT

clone size: -
J gene: TRBJ1-3
V gene: TRBV15
CDR3 protein: ATSRDRGSAGNTIY

clone size: -
J gene: TRBJ2-3
V gene: TRBV6-1
CDR3 protein: ASSERRLAGTSTDTQY

clone size: -
J gene: TRBJ1-2
V gene: TRBV11-2
CDR3 protein: ASNPQGGDSYGYT

clone size: -
J gene: TRBJ2-1
V gene: TRBV7-2
CDR3 protein: ASSLDRWAGQF

clone size: -
J gene: TRBJ1-6
V gene: TRBV4-2
CDR3 protein: ASSLSLDPRTSPLH